Below, one TCR beta chain is given with its context. What antigen it recognizes has not been identified. No much larger clonotype is one base removed from it; base qualities were not supplied. Spanning cysteine to phenylalanine, the CDR3 consists of 13 amino acids. The sequence is cut down to CDR3 DNA, 39 bases in frame from base 1. Trimming leaves V shorter by 4 bases and J shorter by 9 bases, with the junction holding 3 bases beyond the gene matches. CDR1 is given as SGHRS and CDR2 as YFSETQ, both from the germline V gene. The sample's time point label is to be understood as: 180 days after allo-HCT. Recipient blood was collected about 28 days before transplant and at days 30, 100 and 180 after transplant. Nuclei Lysis Solution was used to extract genomic DNA from fresh or cryopreserved unfractionated peripheral blood mononuclear cells. With the immunoSEQ assay, which is a bias-controlled multiplex PCR relying on V- and J-specific primers, TCR beta CDR3 regions were amplified from genomic DNA. In a second PCR step, a proprietary barcode and Illumina adapter sequences were attached to the CDR3 amplicons. An Illumina MiSeq instrument was used for sequencing of the CDR3 libraries. Per the authors' processing: Export and quality control were handled in immunoSEQ Analyzer 3.0, while downstream analyses relied on R Bioconductor and Immunarch. Repertoire metrics were calculated using only productive rearrangements within the normalized downsampled data set. In the normalized cohort, clonotypes with more than 5 templates were defined as pathologically expanded. The Inverse Simpson Index served as the measure of repertoire diversity. CMV-specificity analyses were carried out on the non-normalized data set to capture all clonotypes. TCRdb provides this immuneACCESS table in a form limited to in-frame rearrangements. Some clones are lacking; in checked studies, under half of them reflect an unresolved V gene, and why the rest are absent is not known. The V and J calls and clone size are taken from that table; D and trimming were inferred from the DNA. This sample holds over 8,500 clones; 70% to 90% were observed only once. 30% to 45% of the sample goes to the ten largest clones.

The data derive from a study of T cell clonotyping in hematopoietic cell transplantation (dated by TCRdb to about 2021). As for the study more broadly: A total of over 130 blood samples were gathered in the study from 35 consecutive transplant recipients along with their related donors. Recruitment of patients ran from September 2015 to early 2017, and follow-up continued until late 2020 or until death.

The paper as a whole reports these results and caveats: Donor and pretransplant recipient Inverse Simpson Index values predicted broader posttransplant TCR repertoire diversity. Overlap with donor repertoires was found for only a small fraction of recipient repertoires, with over 95% found to appear de novo at the given depth. Recipient TCR diversity fell after transplant, with pathologically expanded clonotypes rising progressively from day 30 to day 180. Sample size was limited, and cells were not sorted, so CD4 and CD8 repertoire contributions could not be separated.

The receptor chain draws on TRBV5-1 and TRBJ2-1; 11 bases in the middle match TRBD2. This TCR came from a human patient who had an allogeneic stem cell transplant, so the T cells may come from the graft donor. The donor label of this sample is uncertain. Some clones in this sample may be carry-over from other donors' samples. This material consisted of PBMCs, taken 180 days after allogeneic stem cell transplant. CDR3 loop: CASSPGTSGEQFF. At the DNA level, the sequence is TGCGCCAGCAGCCCGGGGACTAGCGGTGAGCAGTTCTTC.